The entry below describes one T cell receptor (beta chain). The target of this receptor is not known. Within one base of it there is no much larger clone, and no base qualities were kept. The same CDR3 arises from other DNA sequences in this sample as well. The sample is drawn from a study of blood T cell repertoires in COVID-19 (TCRdb year 2020). Turning to the overall study: Samples covering the acute and convalescent phases of COVID-19 were provided by collaborators in the United States, Italy and Spain. The prospective study material was composed of cDNA or gDNA derived from T cells, B-cell-depleted T cells, or PBMCs. The samples were drawn from the first 160 participants of the ongoing ImmuneRACE study and from 1,254 subjects provided by 6 global collaborators. The repertoires were released in a freely available public database intended as a resource for research on the immune response to SARS-CoV-2. Where available, HLA class I and class II types were taken from metadata supplied by the sample provider and were not determined by assay-based typing. Sample metadata almost always included a de-identified subject ID, COVID-19 status, age in years and sex. Deeply sampled blood TCRbeta repertoires from subjects exposed to, actively infected with, or recovered from COVID-19 were included in the dataset.

General study outcomes and caveats: The amount of clinical and demographic metadata varied by source and participant and was provided uncurated.

Each collaborating institution followed its own protocols to collect whole blood in K2EDTA tubes. For TCRbeta analysis, collaborators shipped samples as frozen whole blood, isolated PBMCs, or DNA extracted from either of those sample types. TCRbeta CDR3 regions were amplified from genomic DNA by means of the immunoSEQ Assay, a bias-controlled multiplex PCR. The original pipeline was this. Nucleated cell counts per sample were estimated from amplification of reference gene primers within the assay. To quantify the absolute abundance of each unique TCRbeta CDR3 rearrangement, sequence reads were collapsed and filtered. Productive Simpson clonality was computed per sample as the square root of Simpson's diversity index over productive rearrangements. TCRdb's version of the immuneACCESS table is confined to in-frame rearrangements and falls short of the full clone set. An unresolved V gene accounts for under half of the shortfall where checked; the remainder is of unknown origin. V, J and clone size were drawn from that table, and D and trimming were deduced from the DNA. The sample includes about 160,000 clones, with approximately 90% observed a single time. In total, the top ten clones hold about 2% of the sample.

Sequences SNHLY (CDR1) and FYNNEI (CDR2) are obtained from the germline V gene. Germline trimming: 6 bases from V, 4 bases from J; junction bases outside gene matches: 3. Including cysteine and phenylalanine, the CDR3 has 16 amino acids. Just CDR3 DNA is preserved here, 48 bases in frame from base 1. This TCR derives from a man aged 18-30 years with acute or convalescent COVID-19. Sequenced material: peripheral blood. The chain couples TRBV2 to TRBJ2-2, and 15 bases in between align with TRBD2. The CDR3 corresponds to CASSGLAGGSTGELFF. The base sequence is TGTGCCAGCAGCGGACTAGCGGGGGGGAGCACCGGGGAGCTGTTTTTT.